These 18 T cell receptor beta chains originate from one sample sequenced in a study of T cell repertoires in cytomegalovirus infection. A single record per CDR3 protein comes from TCRdb applying MiXCR to the reads. Counted here are 250,000 to 300,000 distinct CDR3 sequences, roughly a fifth occurring once; the ten biggest clones make up approximately 19%. These receptors have no known antigen. The starting material was cultured PBMCs, obtained from culture after CMV antigen stimulation. Every receptor here comes from a human donor in good health (CMV status not recorded). Some clones in this sample may be carry-over from other donors' samples.

The table lists this clonotype with a few counts. The chain has TRBV5-4 and TRBJ2-7; 11 bases are a match to TRBD2. The V gene end was trimmed by 0 bases and the J gene end by 6 bases; junction bases not matched to a gene: 11. The CDR3 sequence is 17 residues long. Germline lookup yields CDR1 SGHNT and CDR2 YYREEE (reference sequence). CDR3 amino acids: CASSLVGALAGEGEQYF. In nucleotides, the CDR3 is TGTGCCAGCAGCTTGGTAGGGGCACTAGCGGGAGAGGGCGAGCAGTACTTC. Full variable domain (rest looked up from reference TRBV5-4 and TRBJ2-7): ETGVTQSPTHLIKTRGQQVTLRCSSQSGHNTVSWYQQALGQGPQFIFQYYREEENGRGNFPPRFSGLQFPNYSSELNVNALELDDSALYLCASSLVGALAGEGEQYFGPGTRLTVT.

The V call is TRBV6-1, the J call TRBJ1-1; weak D call: TRBD1 (6 bases). CDR1 is MNHNS, CDR2 SASEGT, per germline. The CDR3 extends over 14 amino acids. V was cut by 1 base and J by 3 bases, with 9 bases left in between. The CDR3 DNA sequence: TGTGCCAGCAGTGAAGGGGACAAAGACACTGAAGCTTTCTTT. Translated, it gives CASSEGDKDTEAFF.

The DNA of the CDR3 is TGTGCCAGCAGCTCGACAGGCGATGGAGATACGCAGTATTTT. This encodes CASSSTGDGDTQYF. This chain links TRBV7-6 with TRBJ2-3, with D possibly matching TRBD1 (6 bases). The CDR3 sequence is 14 residues long. Germline CDR1 reads SGHVS; CDR2 reads FNYEAQ. The ends were cut back, 4 bases at V and 5 bases at J, with 13 bases in the middle.

This clonotype has at least ten counts. The chain has TRBV7-2 and TRBJ2-1, with 7 bases that match TRBD1. J lost 3 bases, V lost 4 bases, and 3 bases had no gene match. This CDR3 has 14 amino acids. Germline CDR1 and CDR2: SGHTA and FQGNSA. CDR3: CASSSTGNYNEQFF. CDR3 sequence (DNA): TGTGCCAGCAGCTCGACAGGGAACTACAATGAGCAGTTCTTC.

This clonotype was recorded at least ten times. This chain uses TRBV7-3 with TRBJ2-1; D may be TRBD2 (6 bases). CDR1 and CDR2 (germline): SGHTA, FQGTGA. The CDR3 consists of 15 residues. V lost 3 bases to trimming and J lost 2 bases, with 11 bases between them. The CDR3 region has the DNA TGTGCCAGCAGCTTGTTTAGCGGAACCTACAATGAGCAGTTCTTC. Residues: CASSLFSGTYNEQFF.

This clonotype has more than one count but fewer than ten. The chain combines TRBV6-2 or TRBV6-3 with TRBJ2-5; no clear D. Looked up from germline, CDR1 is MNHEY and CDR2 is SVGEGT. Trimming took 6 bases from V and 2 from J, leaving 10 bases between them. This CDR3 has 13 residues. The CDR3 spells CASRENSQETQYF. CDR3 in DNA: TGTGCCAGCAGGGAAAATAGTCAAGAGACCCAGTACTTC.

V gene TRBV7-2 combines with J gene TRBJ1-1; D is undetermined. This CDR3 region has 13 residues. The V gene lost 5 bases and the J gene lost 7 bases, with 14 bases spanning the gap. In germline, CDR1 is SGHTA, CDR2 FQGNSA. DNA of the CDR3: TGTGCCAGCAGCCCGCTAGGAATGCATGAAGCTTTCTTT. This encodes CASSPLGMHEAFF.

The chain has TRBV6-1 and TRBJ2-7; the match to TRBD2 covers 7 bases. J gave up 0 bases and V 5 bases, and 7 bases lay outside the gene matches. This CDR3 is 15 amino acids long. Germline CDR1 MNHNS, CDR2 SASEGT. The chain's CDR3 is CASSRHGGSSYEQYV. The CDR3 DNA follows: TGTGCCAGCAGTCGTCACGGCGGGAGCTCCTACGAGCAGTACGTC.

This clonotype was seen more than once but under ten times. The rearrangement links TRBV11-2 to TRBJ2-2; D is uncertain. The CDR3 extends over 13 amino acids. The V end lost 2 bases, the J end lost 6 bases, and 7 bases lay between the germline ends. Germline assignment: CDR1 SGHAT and CDR2 FQNNGV. This chain's CDR3 is CASSLISSGELFF. Written as DNA, the CDR3 is TGTGCCAGCAGCTTAATAAGTTCCGGGGAGCTGTTTTTT.

This clonotype was seen more than once but under ten times. This chain uses TRBV5-1 with TRBJ2-1, with D hard to call. The CDR3 has 13 residues. The germline V gene encodes CDR1 SGHRS and CDR2 YFSETQ. The V gene lost 3 bases and the J gene lost 12 bases, with 16 bases spanning the gap. The CDR3 region is CASSWRPEAGQFF. CDR3 in DNA: TGCGCCAGCAGCTGGAGACCTGAAGCAGGGCAGTTCTTC.

The V and J genes are TRBV5-1 and TRBJ2-5; D perhaps matches TRBD2 (7 bases). The CDR3 loop spans 15 amino acids. The V end was cut by 4 bases, the J end by 5 bases, with 18 bases between. Germline lookup yields CDR1 SGHRS and CDR2 YFSETQ. The CDR3 protein is CASSSGTTVRETQYF. The CDR3 nucleotides are TGCGCCAGCAGCAGCGGGACAACTGTCCGGGAGACCCAGTACTTC.

This chain's CDR3 is CAISESAGTKETQYF. The CDR3 bases are TGTGCCATCAGTGAGTCCGCCGGGACAAAGGAGACCCAGTACTTC. The chain combines TRBV10-3 with TRBJ2-5; possibly TRBD1 for D (6 bases). The CDR3 contains 15 residues. Germline V lookup: CDR1 ENHRY, CDR2 SYGVKD. Between the trimmed V and J ends, which lost 0 bases and 5 bases, there was a span of 13 bases.

J is TRBJ2-3 and V is TRBV29-1, with 9 nucleotides matching TRBD2. This CDR3 comprises 14 residues. Unmatched junction bases numbered 6, after V lost 3 bases and J lost 5 bases. Germline assignment: CDR1 SQVTM and CDR2 ANQGSEA. CDR3 nucleotides: TGCAGCGTTGAGCGGGAGGGCCGGGAAGATACGCAGTATTTT. This translates into CSVEREGREDTQYF.

In the case of this clonotype: A read error may explain this, as a much larger clone is one base away. This chain links TRBV4-3 with TRBJ2-1, with 10 bases lining up with TRBD1. Losses at the gene ends were 5 bases for V and 7 bases for J; bases not matched to a gene: 8. CDR3 size: 15 residues. In germline, CDR1 is LGHNA, CDR2 YSLEER. The CDR3 DNA is TGCGCCAGCAGCTCCCGGGACAGGGGTTTTAATGAGCAGTTCTTC. It is translated as CASSSRDRGFNEQFF.

This chain uses TRBV20-1 with TRBJ2-3; D possibly corresponds to TRBD1 (7 bases). Trimming shortened V by 6 bases and J by 5 bases, and 15 bases separated the two germline ends. The CDR3 contains 13 residues. Germline assignment: CDR1 DFQATT and CDR2 SNEGSKA (reference sequence). This CDR3 is CSARGRGGDTQYF. CDR3 coding DNA: TGCAGTGCAAGGGGGCGGGGTGGAGATACGCAGTATTTT.

The CDR3 DNA reads as TGTGCCACCACCACTAGCGCATCCTACAATGAGCAGTTCTTC. Its translation is CATTTSASYNEQFF. V is TRBV28 and J is TRBJ2-1; 7 positions agree with TRBD2. The germline CDR1 and CDR2 sequences are MDHEN and SYDVKM. The length of the CDR3 is 14 residues. J lost 1 base, V lost 10 bases, and 7 bases had no gene match.

This clonotype was counted only a few times. In DNA form, the CDR3 reads TGTGCCAGTAGTGCGACAGAGGGCAATCAGCCCCAGCATTTT. This codes for CASSATEGNQPQHF. The V gene is TRBV19, the J gene TRBJ1-5; a possible D gene is TRBD1 (5 bases). Germline V gene data show CDR1 as LNHDA and CDR2 as SQIVND (reference sequence). The CDR3 loop spans 14 amino acids. Trimming pared 5 bases from V and 2 bases from J, leaving 10 bases between.

This clonotype was detected a few times. The CDR3 DNA is TGTGCCAGCAGCTTAGCGGGGGGAAGGAGGGAGGACACTGAAGCTTTCTTT. Translated: CASSLAGGRREDTEAFF. V is TRBV7-8 and J is TRBJ1-1, with a tentative D call TRBD1 (5 bases). Germline lookup yields CDR1 SGHVS and CDR2 FQNEAQ. The CDR3 has 17 residues. Between the trimmed V and J ends, which lost 0 bases and 3 bases, there was a span of 17 bases.